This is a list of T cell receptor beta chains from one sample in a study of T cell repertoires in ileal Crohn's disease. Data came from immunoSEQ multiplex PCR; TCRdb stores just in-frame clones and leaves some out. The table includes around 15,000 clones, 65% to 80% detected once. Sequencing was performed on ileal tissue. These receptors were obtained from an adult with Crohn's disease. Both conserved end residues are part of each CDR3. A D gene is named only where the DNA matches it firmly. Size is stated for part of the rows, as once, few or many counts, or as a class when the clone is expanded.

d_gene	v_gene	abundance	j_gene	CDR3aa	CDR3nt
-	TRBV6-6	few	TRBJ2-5	CASTDGETQYF	TGTGCCAGCACCGACGGGGAGACCCAGTACTTC
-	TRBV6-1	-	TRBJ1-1	CASSEVAGSEAFF	TGTGCCAGCAGTGAAGTGGCAGGGTCTGAAGCTTTCTTT
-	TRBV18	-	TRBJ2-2	CASSLLGDSDGELFF	TGTGCCAGCTCACTACTAGGGGATAGTGACGGGGAGCTGTTTTTT
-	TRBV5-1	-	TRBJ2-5	CASSQGTWSGETQYF	TGCGCCAGCAGCCAAGGGACATGGAGTGGAGAGACCCAGTACTTC
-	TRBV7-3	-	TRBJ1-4	CASSSATNEKLFF	TGTGCCAGCAGCTCGGCAACTAATGAAAAACTGTTTTTT
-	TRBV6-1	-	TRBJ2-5	CASRGGADQETQYF	TGTGCCAGCAGAGGGGGGGCGGACCAAGAGACCCAGTACTTC
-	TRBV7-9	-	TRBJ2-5	CASSPGTGGQETQYF	TGTGCCAGCAGCCCCGGGACGGGTGGCCAAGAGACCCAGTACTTC
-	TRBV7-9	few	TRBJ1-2	CASSLSGTNYGYTF	TGTGCCAGCAGCTTAAGTGGAACTAACTATGGCTACACCTTC
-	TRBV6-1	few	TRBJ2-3	CASSVYGQGNTDTQYF	TGTGCCAGCAGTGTATATGGGCAGGGAAACACAGATACGCAGTATTTT
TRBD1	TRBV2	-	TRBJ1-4	CASSGQGLNEKLFF	TGTGCCAGCAGCGGACAGGGACTTAATGAAAAACTGTTTTTT
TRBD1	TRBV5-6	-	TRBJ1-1	CASTRTGGYNTEAFF	TGTGCCAGCACCCGGACAGGGGGTTACAACACTGAAGCTTTCTTT
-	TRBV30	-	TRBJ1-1	CAWRAQVGAAFF	TGTGCCTGGAGGGCGCAGGTAGGGGCGGCTTTCTTT
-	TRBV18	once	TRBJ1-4	CASSPPSLSQGSEKLFF	TGTGCCAGCTCACCACCTTCCCTGTCGCAGGGGTCTGAAAAACTGTTTTTT
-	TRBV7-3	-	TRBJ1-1	CASSLRRYTEAFF	TGTGCCAGCAGCTTAAGACGGTACACTGAAGCTTTCTTT
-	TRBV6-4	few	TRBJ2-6	CASSEGGSGANVLTF	TGTGCCAGCAGTGAAGGAGGATCCGGGGCCAACGTCCTGACTTTC
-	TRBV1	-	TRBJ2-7	CTSSLQGRSYEQYF	TGCACCAGCAGCCTTCAGGGGAGATCCTACGAGCAGTACTTC
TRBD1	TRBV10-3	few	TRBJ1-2	CALGTGSDYGYTF	TGTGCCCTCGGGACAGGGAGTGACTATGGCTACACCTTC
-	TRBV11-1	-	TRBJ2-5	CASSRRRRDTQETQYF	TGTGCCAGCAGCCGCAGGCGCCGGGACACCCAAGAGACCCAGTACTTC
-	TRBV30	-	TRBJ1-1	CAWKPRLNTEAFF	TGTGCCTGGAAGCCCAGATTGAACACTGAAGCTTTCTTT
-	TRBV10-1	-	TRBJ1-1	CASSGGVGRNTEAFF	TGCGCCAGCAGTGGGGGGGTAGGGCGGAACACTGAAGCTTTCTTT
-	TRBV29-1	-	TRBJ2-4	CSVEDLSRGEAVIQYF	TGCAGCGTTGAAGATCTAAGCAGGGGCGAGGCAGTCATTCAGTACTTC
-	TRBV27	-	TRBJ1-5	CASSFFGSNQPQHF	TGTGCCAGCAGTTTTTTTGGCAGCAATCAGCCCCAGCATTTT
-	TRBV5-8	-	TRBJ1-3	CASSLLGSGNTIYF	TGTGCCAGCAGCTTGCTGGGTTCTGGAAACACCATATATTTT
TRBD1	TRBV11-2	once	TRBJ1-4	CASSTRQGMGEKLFF	TGTGCCAGCAGCACCCGACAGGGAATGGGTGAAAAACTGTTTTTT
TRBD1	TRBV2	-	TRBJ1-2	CASSVQGRGYTF	TGTGCCAGCAGTGTACAGGGGAGAGGCTACACCTTC
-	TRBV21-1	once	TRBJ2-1	CASSKCPSGAVSSYNEQFF	TGTGCCAGCAGCAAATGCCCTAGCGGGGCCGTGAGCTCCTACAATGAGCAGTTCTTC
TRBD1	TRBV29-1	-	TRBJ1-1	CSAIQGVNTEAFF	TGCAGCGCAATACAGGGGGTGAACACTGAAGCTTTCTTT
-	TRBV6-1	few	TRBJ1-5	CASSVRDGLWSNQPQHF	TGTGCCAGCAGTGTCCGGGACGGGCTTTGGAGCAATCAGCCCCAGCATTTT
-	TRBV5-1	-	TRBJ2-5	CASSLALGETQYF	TGCGCCAGCAGCTTGGCCCTAGGGGAGACCCAGTACTTC
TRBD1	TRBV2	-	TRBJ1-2	CASSDRGQANYGYTF	TGTGCCAGCAGTGACAGGGGGCAAGCTAACTATGGCTACACCTTC
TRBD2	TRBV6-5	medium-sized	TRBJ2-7	CASAALAGNEQYF	TGTGCCAGCGCCGCACTAGCGGGGAACGAGCAGTACTTC
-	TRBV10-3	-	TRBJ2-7	CAISERSGSSYEQYF	TGTGCCATCAGTGAGCGGTCAGGGAGCTCCTACGAGCAGTACTTC
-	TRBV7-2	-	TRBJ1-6	CASSLLGRVSLYNSPLHF	TGTGCCAGCAGCTTACTGGGCAGGGTATCCCTCTATAATTCACCCCTCCACTTT
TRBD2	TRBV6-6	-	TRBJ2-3	CASSYFSGGATDTQYF	TGTGCCAGCAGTTACTTTAGCGGGGGGGCAACAGATACGCAGTATTTT
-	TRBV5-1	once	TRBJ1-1	CASSSGHMNTEAFF	TGCGCCAGCAGCTCGGGACACATGAACACTGAAGCTTTCTTT
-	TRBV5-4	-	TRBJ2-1	CASSLFGDHNEQFF	TGTGCCAGCAGCTTGTTTGGAGACCACAATGAGCAGTTCTTC
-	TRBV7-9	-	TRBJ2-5	CASSFTQNEETQYF	TGTGCCAGCAGCTTTACACAGAATGAAGAGACCCAGTACTTC
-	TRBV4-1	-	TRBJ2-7	CASSQDSSTYEQYF	TGCGCCAGCAGCCAAGATAGTTCGACCTACGAGCAGTACTTC
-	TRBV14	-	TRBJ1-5	CASSQGLNQPQHF	TGTGCCAGCAGCCAAGGATTGAATCAGCCCCAGCATTTT
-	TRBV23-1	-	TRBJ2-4	CASTPSGSGPKNIQYF	TGCGCCAGCACCCCATCCGGGTCGGGTCCTAAAAACATTCAGTACTTC
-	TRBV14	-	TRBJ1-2	CASSGTFTAGYTF	TGTGCCAGCAGCGGGACTTTTACGGCGGGCTACACCTTC
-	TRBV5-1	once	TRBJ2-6	CASSLEPSPGANVLTF	TGCGCCAGCAGCTTAGAGCCCTCACCAGGGGCCAACGTCCTGACTTTC
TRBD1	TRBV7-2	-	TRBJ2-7	CASSLIDRAEQYF	TGTGCCAGCAGCTTAATCGACAGGGCCGAGCAGTACTTC
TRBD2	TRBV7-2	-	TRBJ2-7	CASSLRGGLADSYEQYF	TGTGCCAGCAGCTTACGGGGGGGACTAGCGGACTCCTACGAGCAGTACTTC
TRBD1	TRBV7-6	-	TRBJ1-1	CASSLVTGLDTEAFF	TGTGCCAGCAGCTTAGTGACAGGGTTGGACACTGAAGCTTTCTTT
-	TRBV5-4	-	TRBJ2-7	CASSLGAGGGSYEQYF	TGTGCCAGCAGCTTGGGGGCCGGGGGCGGCTCCTACGAGCAGTACTTC
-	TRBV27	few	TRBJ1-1	CASSSGPNTNTEAFF	TGTGCCAGCAGTTCCGGCCCCAATACGAACACTGAAGCTTTCTTT
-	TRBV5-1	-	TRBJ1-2	CASSFFLGWGYTF	TGCGCCAGCAGCTTTTTCTTAGGCTGGGGCTACACCTTC
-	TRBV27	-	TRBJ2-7	CASSVDRGGPKQYF	TGTGCCAGCAGCGTCGACAGGGGAGGGCCGAAGCAGTACTTC
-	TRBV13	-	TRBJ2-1	CASSYEWAESSYNEQFF	TGTGCCAGCAGCTATGAGTGGGCGGAGAGCTCCTACAATGAGCAGTTCTTC
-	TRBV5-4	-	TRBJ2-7	CASSPRWARDEQYF	TGTGCCAGCAGCCCCCGTTGGGCTCGGGACGAGCAGTACTTC
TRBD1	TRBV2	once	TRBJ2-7	CASSKDRGRSYEQYF	TGTGCCAGCAGTAAAGACAGGGGGCGATCCTACGAGCAGTACTTC